The entry below describes one T cell receptor beta chain. This specimen comes from a study of blood T cell repertoires in COVID-19. About the study: Samples taken during acute and convalescent COVID-19 were collected in the United States, Italy and Spain. In each case, the material was cDNA or gDNA derived from T cells, B-cell-depleted T cells, or PBMCs.

This CDR3 has 16 residues. V shed 8 bases and J 0 bases; nucleotides not matched to a gene: 12. Germline V CDR1 and CDR2: KGHSH, LQKENI. Study processing details: Reference gene primer amplification gave nucleated cell count estimates. The method was immunoSEQ multiplex PCR; TCRdb's version includes in-frame clones alone and lacks a portion of them. V and J calls and clone size are as listed in that table; D and trimming were resolved from the DNA. The sample has about 76,000 clones; over 85% are singletons. This chain connects TRBV18 to TRBJ1-1, with 7 bases lining up with TRBD1. Sequencing input: peripheral blood. The receptor was isolated from a man aged 45-60 years with acute or convalescent COVID-19. As DNA, the CDR3 is TGTGCCAGCCTGAGACAGGGTGGGGTCTTGAACACTGAAGCTTTCTTT. This codes for CASLRQGGVLNTEAFF.